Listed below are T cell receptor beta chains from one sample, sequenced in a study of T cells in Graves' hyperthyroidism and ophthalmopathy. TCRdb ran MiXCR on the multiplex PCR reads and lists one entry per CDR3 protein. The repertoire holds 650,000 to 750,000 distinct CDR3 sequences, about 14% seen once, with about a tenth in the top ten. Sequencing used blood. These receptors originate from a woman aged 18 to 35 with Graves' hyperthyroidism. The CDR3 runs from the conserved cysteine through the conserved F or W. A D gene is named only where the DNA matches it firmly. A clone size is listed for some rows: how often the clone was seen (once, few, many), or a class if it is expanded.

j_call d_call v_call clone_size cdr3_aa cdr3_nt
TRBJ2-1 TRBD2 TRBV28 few CASSLWGAGGMDEQFF TGTGCCAGCAGTTTGTGGGGAGCGGGAGGGATGGATGAGCAGTTCTTC
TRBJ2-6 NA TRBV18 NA CASSPSAPSSGANVLTF TGTGCCAGCTCACCATCAGCACCCAGCTCTGGGGCCAACGTCCTGACTTTC
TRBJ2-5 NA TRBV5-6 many CASSFDRYQETQYF TGTGCCAGCAGCTTCGACAGGTACCAAGAGACCCAGTACTTC
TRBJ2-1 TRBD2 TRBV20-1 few CSARLTSGRDSNEQFF TGCAGTGCTAGATTGACTAGCGGGAGGGATAGCAATGAGCAGTTCTTC
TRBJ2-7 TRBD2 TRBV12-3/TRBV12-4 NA CASSPRTSGEAYEQYF TGTGCCAGCAGTCCGCGGACTAGCGGAGAGGCCTACGAGCAGTACTTC
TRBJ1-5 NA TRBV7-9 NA CASSLSRATRDQPQHF TGTGCCAGCAGCCTAAGCCGGGCCACAAGAGATCAGCCCCAGCATTTT
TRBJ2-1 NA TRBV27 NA CASTPRSANNEQFF TGTGCCAGCACACCCCGGTCGGCAAACAATGAGCAGTTCTTC
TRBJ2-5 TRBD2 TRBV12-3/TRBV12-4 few CASSLALTSGSQETQYF TGTGCCAGCAGTTTAGCCCTGACTAGCGGGAGTCAAGAGACCCAGTACTTC
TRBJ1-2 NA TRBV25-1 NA CASSRNQQGYGYTF TGTGCCAGCAGCCGAAACCAGCAAGGCTATGGCTACACCTTC
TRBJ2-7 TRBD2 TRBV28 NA CASSSKRTSGSYEQYF TGTGCCAGCAGTTCTAAACGGACTAGCGGATCCTACGAGCAGTACTTC
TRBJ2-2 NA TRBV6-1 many CASSYRDGELFF TGTGCCAGCAGCTACCGGGACGGGGAGCTGTTTTTT
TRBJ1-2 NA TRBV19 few CASSIRPSYGYTF TGTGCCAGTAGTATTCGACCGAGCTATGGCTACACCTTC
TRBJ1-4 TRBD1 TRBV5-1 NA CASSLTGQGGEKLFF TGCGCCAGCAGCCTTACGGGACAGGGAGGCGAAAAACTGTTTTTT
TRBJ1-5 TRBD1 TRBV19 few CASSIGTGNQPQHF TGTGCCAGTAGTATCGGGACAGGCAATCAGCCCCAGCATTTT
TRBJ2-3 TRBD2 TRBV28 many CASSFRGRARTDTQYF TGTGCCAGCAGTTTCCGAGGGAGGGCTCGCACAGATACGCAGTATTTT
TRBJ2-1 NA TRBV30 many CAWLRGSSYNEQFF TGTGCCTGGTTGCGTGGGAGCTCCTACAATGAGCAGTTCTTC
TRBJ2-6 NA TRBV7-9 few CASSSLRGFGANVLTF TGTGCCAGCAGCAGCCTCAGGGGCTTTGGGGCCAACGTCCTGACTTTC
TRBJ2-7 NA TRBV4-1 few CASSQIPGLVHSYEQYF TGCGCCAGCAGCCAAATCCCGGGACTCGTGCACTCCTACGAGCAGTACTTC
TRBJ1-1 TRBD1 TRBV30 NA CAWKPAGGLTEAFF TGTGCCTGGAAACCCGCAGGGGGCCTCACTGAAGCTTTCTTT
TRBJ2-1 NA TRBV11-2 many CASSYGEQFF TGTGCCAGCAGCTATGGTGAGCAGTTCTTC
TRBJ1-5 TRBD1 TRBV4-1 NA CASSLPGQPSPQHF TGCGCCAGCAGCCTACCGGGACAGCCCTCTCCCCAGCATTTT
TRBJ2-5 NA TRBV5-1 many CASSFGPPSWEETQYF TGCGCCAGCAGCTTTGGTCCCCCCTCATGGGAAGAGACCCAGTACTTC
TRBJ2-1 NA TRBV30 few CAWRSGVGGSYNEQFF TGTGCCTGGAGATCGGGGGTCGGGGGTTCCTACAATGAGCAGTTCTTC
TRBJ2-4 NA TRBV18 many CASSRVPGDGNIQYF TGTGCCAGCTCACGCGTTCCAGGGGATGGTAACATTCAGTACTTC
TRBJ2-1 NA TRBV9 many CASNGAGSYNEQFF TGTGCCAGCAATGGCGCAGGCTCCTACAATGAGCAGTTCTTC
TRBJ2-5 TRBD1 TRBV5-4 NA CATQNTRDRRETQYF TGTGCCACCCAGAATACCCGGGACAGGCGGGAGACCCAGTACTTC
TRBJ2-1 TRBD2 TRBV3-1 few CASSAREPNEQFF TGTGCCAGCAGCGCGCGGGAGCCCAATGAGCAGTTCTTC
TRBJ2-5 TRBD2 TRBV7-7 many CASSFSGTTQETQYF TGTGCCAGCAGCTTCTCCGGGACTACCCAAGAGACCCAGTACTTC
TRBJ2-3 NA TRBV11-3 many CASSQGQIGTDTQYF TGTGCCAGCAGTCAAGGACAGATAGGAACAGATACGCAGTATTTT
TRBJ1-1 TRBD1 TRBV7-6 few CASSSRTGGYTEAFF TGTGCCAGCAGCTCTCGGACAGGGGGATACACTGAAGCTTTCTTT
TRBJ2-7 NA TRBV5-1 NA CASSSVLGPYEQYF TGCGCCAGCAGCTCCGTTTTGGGACCCTACGAGCAGTACTTC
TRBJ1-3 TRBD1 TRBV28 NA CASTDRGVSGNTIYF TGTGCCAGCACGGACAGGGGGGTCTCTGGAAACACCATATATTTT
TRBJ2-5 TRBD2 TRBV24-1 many CATSDSGLAGSQETQYF TGTGCCACCAGTGACTCCGGACTAGCGGGAAGCCAAGAGACCCAGTACTTC
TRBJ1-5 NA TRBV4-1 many CASSQAVQGNQPQHF TGCGCCAGCAGCCAAGCAGTTCAGGGGAATCAGCCCCAGCATTTT
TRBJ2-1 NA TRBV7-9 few CASSPRGYSSYNEQFF TGTGCCAGCAGCCCACGAGGGTACAGCTCCTACAATGAGCAGTTCTTC
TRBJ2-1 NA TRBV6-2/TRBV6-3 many CASTKDISSYNEQFF TGTGCCAGCACCAAAGACATCAGCTCCTACAATGAGCAGTTCTTC
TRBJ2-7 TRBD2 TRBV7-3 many CASSPNAGATEQYF TGTGCCAGCAGCCCAAACGCGGGAGCTACCGAGCAGTACTTC
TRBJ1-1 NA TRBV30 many CAWTSHGEAFF TGTGCCTGGACCTCCCATGGGGAAGCTTTCTTT
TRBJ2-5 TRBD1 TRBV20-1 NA CSAREVLTGQGIRGQETQYF TGCAGTGCTAGAGAAGTATTGACGGGACAGGGAATTCGAGGCCAAGAGACCCAGTACTTC
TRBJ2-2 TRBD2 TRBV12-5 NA CARIVSGRGFTNTGELFF TGTGCTAGGATTGTTAGCGGGAGAGGGTTCACGAACACCGGGGAGCTGTTTTTT
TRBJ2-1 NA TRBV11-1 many CASSLMQSRTYNEQFF TGTGCCAGCAGCTTGATGCAATCCCGGACGTACAATGAGCAGTTCTTC
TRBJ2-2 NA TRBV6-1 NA CASSDVANTGELFF TGTGCCAGCAGTGACGTAGCCAACACCGGGGAGCTGTTTTTT
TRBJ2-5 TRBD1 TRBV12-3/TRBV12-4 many CASSKDRGQETQYF TGTGCCAGCAGCAAGGACAGGGGGCAAGAGACCCAGTACTTC
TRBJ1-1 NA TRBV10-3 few CAISDGENTEAFF TGTGCCATCAGTGACGGTGAGAACACTGAAGCTTTCTTT
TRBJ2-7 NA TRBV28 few CASSLILNEQYF TGTGCCAGCAGTTTAATCTTGAACGAGCAGTACTTC
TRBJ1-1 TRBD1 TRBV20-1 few CSALGGTATEAFF TGCAGTGCCCTCGGCGGGACAGCGACTGAAGCTTTCTTT
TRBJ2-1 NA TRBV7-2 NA CASSPRRVWGSEQFF TGTGCCAGCAGCCCCCGCCGGGTTTGGGGGAGTGAGCAGTTCTTC
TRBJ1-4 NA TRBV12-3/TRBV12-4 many CASSLVGGSEKLFF TGTGCCAGCAGTTTGGTAGGGGGAAGTGAAAAACTGTTTTTT
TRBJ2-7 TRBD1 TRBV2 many CASSPGTGWYEQYF TGTGCCAGCAGCCCGGGGACAGGGTGGTACGAGCAGTACTTC
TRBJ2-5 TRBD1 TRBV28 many CASSTGAGETQYF TGTGCCAGCAGTACAGGGGCGGGTGAGACCCAGTACTTC
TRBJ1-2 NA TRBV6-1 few CASRSTWGGYTF TGTGCCAGCAGATCTACCTGGGGTGGCTACACCTTC
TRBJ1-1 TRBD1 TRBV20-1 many CSAGQGANTEAFF TGCAGTGCTGGACAGGGGGCAAACACTGAAGCTTTCTTT
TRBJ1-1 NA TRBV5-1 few CASSLVGQYTEAFF TGCGCCAGCAGCTTGGTTGGCCAATACACTGAAGCTTTCTTT
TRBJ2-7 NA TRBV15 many CATSRDGGYEQYF TGTGCCACCAGCAGAGATGGAGGCTACGAGCAGTACTTC
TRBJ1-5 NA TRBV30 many CAWTDGFNQPQHF TGTGCCTGGACGGACGGCTTCAATCAGCCCCAGCATTTT
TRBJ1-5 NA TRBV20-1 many CSATIFPGHYVQPQHF TGCAGTGCTACGATATTCCCGGGACACTACGTTCAGCCCCAGCATTTT
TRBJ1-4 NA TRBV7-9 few CASSFRSTGNEKLFF TGTGCCAGCAGCTTCAGGAGCACGGGTAACGAAAAACTGTTTTTT
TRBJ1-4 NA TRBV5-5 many CASSLFQGISTNEKLFF TGTGCCAGCAGCTTGTTTCAAGGGATCTCAACTAATGAAAAACTGTTTTTT
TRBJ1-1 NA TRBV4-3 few CASSQDRLIVGVYTEAFF TGCGCCAGCAGCCAAGATCGACTAATCGTGGGCGTTTACACTGAAGCTTTCTTT
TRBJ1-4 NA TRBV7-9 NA CASRAGLDEKLFF TGTGCCAGCCGGGCGGGCCTGGATGAAAAACTGTTTTTT